Here is one T cell receptor beta chain with its context. In its sample, this clonotype was seen many times. Its specific antigen is unknown. One base away there is no much larger clone; base qualities are not given. TCRdb shows the sequencer as Illumina HiSeq 1500. TCRdb reprocessed the public reads (quality trimming at Q25 with fastp, clone calling with MiXCR) and kept in-frame beta chains. Every CDR3 protein is listed once, alongside the most common genes and DNA of its rows. This sample comprises 370,000 or so distinct CDR3 sequences, roughly 34% of them detected only once. The ten top clones hold approximately 13% of the sample. The sample comes from a study of T cell repertoires in cytomegalovirus infection (dated by TCRdb to about 2019). Background for the entire study: Recently identified HLA-C-restricted CMV epitopes, whose presentation resists viral immunomodulation, were targeted by peptide stimulations together with well-studied HLA-B-restricted epitopes. The HLA type of each donor mattered for the analysis, because public TCR beta signatures pointed to carriage of CMV infection along with the matching HLA type.

Summary of the overall study and its limitations: In both this cohort and an independent roughly 350-donor cohort, the cumulative frequency of public TCR beta family members distinguished carriers of CMV infection plus the relevant HLA type. The ex vivo response was dominated by HLA-C-restricted CMV-specific TCR beta clonotypes, and the single most frequent clonotype in two of eight donors was supplied by these HLA-C-restricted clonotypes.

Reading from cysteine to phenylalanine, the CDR3 counts 14 amino acids. The sequence is cut down to CDR3 DNA, 42 bases in frame from base 1. The CDR1 and CDR2 encoded by the germline V gene are SGHTA and FQGNSA. V was cut back by 2 bases and J by 7 bases, leaving a gap of 14 bases between them. This sample's treatment or condition label indicates: in vitro stimulation with specific CMV peptide epitopes to enrich CMV-specific T cells. This clonotype originated in a human donor in good health (CMV status not recorded). Some clones in this sample may be carry-over from other donors' samples. The chain is made from TRBV7-2 and TRBJ1-1; the D gene is not confidently resolved. Specimen: cultured PBMCs, collected from culture after CMV antigen stimulation. The CDR3 reads as follows: CASSLSPGSLEAFF. The DNA is TGTGCCAGCAGCTTATCCCCCGGTAGCCTTGAAGCTTTCTTT.